These 14 T cell receptor beta chains share one sample of origin, sequenced in a study of T cells in Graves' hyperthyroidism and ophthalmopathy. Template material for amplifying TCR beta CDR3 regions consisted of RNA transcripts. HTBI primers were the set used in a first-round RT-PCR of the TCR CDR3. TCRdb passed the multiplex PCR reads through MiXCR, listing each CDR3 protein once. The sample lists 500,000 to 800,000 distinct CDR3 sequences; roughly 15% were seen once. The material sequenced was blood. Every receptor here comes from a woman between 45 and 60 years old with Graves' ophthalmopathy.

Note on this clonotype: A much larger clone differs from this one at a single base, so this may be a read error. This chain links TRBV20-1 with TRBJ1-1; TRBD1 is a possible D gene (6 bases). V was clipped by 3 bases and J by 1 base, with 24 bases between them. CDR3 length: 18 residues. Germline V gives CDR1 DFQATT, CDR2 SNEGSKA (reference sequence). CDR3 coding DNA: TGCAGTGCTAGGGGGGGTTGGACAGCCCCCGATGGGAACACTGAAGCTTTCTTT. Translated, it gives CSARGGWTAPDGNTEAFF.

This clonotype has a count of ten or more. The gene calls are TRBV30 and TRBJ2-1; the D gene could be TRBD1 or TRBD2 (6 bases each). Trimming stripped 0 bases from V and 7 bases from J, with 10 bases between. The germline V gene has CDR1 GTSNPN and CDR2 SVGIG (reference sequence). CDR3 length equals 13 residues. The CDR3 nucleotides read TGTGCCTGGAGTGTATGGGGGGCGAATGAGCAGTTCTTC. Translation gives CAWSVWGANEQFF.

This rearrangement joins TRBV6-1 to TRBJ2-7; D might be TRBD1 (5 bases). There are 15 residues in the CDR3. Trimming shortened V by 4 bases and J by 6 bases, and 19 bases separated the two germline ends. CDR1 and CDR2 (germline): MNHNS, SASEGT. CDR3 in DNA: TGTGCCAGCAGTGGACCCAGGGAAGCCCCCGGCGAGCAGTACTTC. It specifies CASSGPREAPGEQYF.

Ten or more counts support this clonotype. The J gene is TRBJ1-1, the V gene TRBV14, with unresolved D. Germline-derived CDR1 and CDR2 are SGHDN and FVKESK. V gave up 0 bases and J gave up 3 bases, with 8 bases separating them. This CDR3 contains 14 residues. CDR3 residues: CASSQDWRDTEAFF. CDR3 bases: TGTGCCAGCAGCCAAGATTGGAGGGACACTGAAGCTTTCTTT.

The V call is TRBV19, the J call TRBJ1-4; D unclear. The CDR3 has 13 amino acids. The V and J ends lost 3 bases and 3 bases respectively, with 5 bases between them. Germline V CDR1 and CDR2: LNHDA, SQIVND (reference sequence). The CDR3 nucleotides are TGTGCCAGTAGTATCCGGGCTAATGAAAAACTGTTTTTT. Its translation: CASSIRANEKLFF.

This clonotype has just a few counts. V gene TRBV2 combines with J gene TRBJ1-1, with 12 bases lining up with TRBD1. V lost 7 bases, J lost 5 bases, and 5 bases stayed unmatched. Germline-derived CDR1 and CDR2 are SNHLY and FYNNEI. The CDR3 totals 14 residues. This CDR3 reads CASKGTGGNTEAFF. CDR3 DNA: TGTGCCAGCAAGGGGACAGGGGGCAATACTGAAGCTTTCTTT.

The genes are TRBV5-1 and TRBJ2-1, with a possible D match to TRBD2 (7 bases). The CDR3 has 15 residues. Germline CDR1 reads SGHRS; CDR2 reads YFSETQ. V was trimmed by 4 bases and J by 10 bases, leaving 21 bases between them. The CDR3 region is CASSPSTSEGGEQFF. For the CDR3, the DNA is TGCGCCAGCAGCCCATCGACTAGTGAGGGGGGGGAGCAGTTCTTC. Complete variable domain (other parts from reference TRBV5-1 and TRBJ2-1): KAGVTQTPRYLIKTRGQQVTLSCSPISGHRSVSWYQQTPGQGLQFLFEYFSETQRNKGNFPGRFSGRQFSNSRSEMNVSTLELGDSALYLCASSPSTSEGGEQFFGPGTRLTVL.

The CDR3 is CATSDTLGASGTDTQYF. CDR3 nucleotides: TGTGCCACCAGTGACACTCTCGGGGCTAGCGGCACAGATACGCAGTATTTT. The chain is built from TRBV24-1 and TRBJ2-3; D may be TRBD2 (6 bases). This CDR3 is built from 17 residues. V lost 4 bases and J 1 base, leaving 17 bases between the germline ends. CDR1 and CDR2 (germline): KGHDR, SFDVKD.

The chain links TRBV9 to TRBJ1-6; D uncertain. Germline V gene data show CDR1 as SGDLS and CDR2 as YYNGEE. V was shortened by 4 bases and J by 0 bases, with 11 bases between the two germline ends. The CDR3 spans 16 residues. The CDR3 loop reads CASSTTRSSYNSPLHF. DNA of the CDR3: TGTGCCAGCAGCACCACCCGCAGCTCCTATAATTCACCCCTCCACTTT.

The V and J genes are TRBV19 and TRBJ1-2, with D unresolved. The CDR3 runs 16 residues. Germline CDR1 is LNHDA and CDR2 is SQIVND (reference sequence). V was clipped by 3 bases and J by 4 bases, with 18 bases between them. DNA of the CDR3: TGTGCCAGTAGTATCTACCCATGGGAGGTAGGCTATGGCTACACCTTC. This codes for CASSIYPWEVGYGYTF.

Details on this clonotype: This sequence may be a read error, since a much larger clone differs from it by one base. The chain links TRBV7-2 to TRBJ2-3, with 9 bases lining up with TRBD2. V was pared by 8 bases and J by 4 bases, with 7 bases of the junction left unmatched. CDR1 SGHTA and CDR2 FQGNSA come from the germline V gene. CDR3 length equals 14 residues. The CDR3 spells CASAYSGRADTQYF. CDR3 sequence (DNA): TGTGCCAGCGCCTATAGCGGGAGAGCAGATACGCAGTATTTT.

Ten or more counts support this clonotype. The rearrangement uses TRBV29-1 and TRBJ2-2; 11 bases agree with TRBD2. This CDR3 spans 16 amino acids. Germline-derived CDR1 and CDR2 are SQVTM and ANQGSEA. V lost 3 bases and J lost 1; bases outside the gene matches: 4. The CDR3 here is CSVDTSGSRNTGELFF. The CDR3 DNA sequence: TGCAGCGTTGATACTAGCGGGAGTAGGAACACCGGGGAGCTGTTTTTT.

This clonotype was detected once. The chain is built from TRBV7-9 and TRBJ2-1; D is perhaps TRBD2 (6 bases). V was shortened by 3 bases and J by 15 bases, with 27 bases between the two germline ends. In germline, CDR1 is SEHNR, CDR2 FQNEAQ (reference sequence). The CDR3 contains 16 residues. The CDR3 region has the DNA TGTGCCAGCAGCTTTAGTCGGGAGCCCCTGGGGTACAATTGGTTCTTC. Translated: CASSFSREPLGYNWFF. Filled out from reference TRBV7-9 and TRBJ2-1, the complete variable domain reads DTGVSQNPRHKITKRGQNVTFRCDPISEHNRLYWYRQTLGQGPEFLTYFQNEAQLEKSRLLSDRFSAERPKGSFSTLEIQRTEQGDSAMYLCASSFSREPLGYNWFFGPGTRLTVL.

Comment on this clonotype: A much larger clone lies a single base off, so this may be a read error. V and J are TRBV12-3 or TRBV12-4 and TRBJ2-1; a possible D gene is TRBD1 (5 bases). Trimming stripped 4 bases from V and 8 bases from J, with 15 bases between. The CDR3 spans 14 residues. CDR3 DNA: TGTGCCAGCAGTTACGCGGACATGATGTATGAGCAGTTCTTC. Encoded protein: CASSYADMMYEQFF.